The rows below give T cell receptor beta chains drawn from one sample of a study of regulatory T cells in long-lasting Graves disease. TCRdb fed the multiplex PCR reads into MiXCR, producing one record per CDR3 protein. Of roughly 500,000 distinct CDR3 sequences listed, around 15% are singletons. A further study also used this sample, focusing on T cells in Graves' hyperthyroidism and ophthalmopathy.

This material consisted of peripheral blood mononuclear cells (PBMCs), taken at new diagnosis, from a patient treated with antithyroid drugs. The receptors here all came from a woman aged 50 to 60 with Graves disease. CDR3s include the opening cysteine and the closing phenylalanine or tryptophan. A D gene is named only where the DNA matches it firmly. The size field is filled for only some rows; it gives once, few, many or a size class.

abundance	d_gene	v_gene	len	j_gene	CDR3aa	CDR3nt
NA	TRBD1	TRBV11-2	15	TRBJ2-7	CASSWAGTGIYEQYF	TGTGCCAGCAGCTGGGCCGGGACAGGGATCTACGAGCAGTACTTC
NA	NA	TRBV3-1	15	TRBJ1-3	CASSQGQYSGNTIYF	TGTGCCAGCAGCCAAGGACAGTACTCTGGAAACACCATATATTTT
few	NA	TRBV5-6	15	TRBJ1-3	CASSSWAVSGNTIYF	TGTGCCAGCAGCTCCTGGGCCGTCTCTGGAAACACCATATATTTT
NA	TRBD2	TRBV7-9	17	TRBJ2-5	CASSPSGGGRGRETQYF	TGTGCCAGCAGCCCCAGCGGGGGCGGACGCGGGAGAGAGACCCAGTACTTC
many	TRBD1	TRBV29-1	14	TRBJ2-7	CSVEVPGGSYEQYF	TGCAGCGTTGAGGTCCCAGGGGGCTCCTACGAGCAGTACTTC
many	NA	TRBV7-2	16	TRBJ2-1	CASSLLAGSSYNEQFF	TGTGCCAGCAGCTTATTGGCGGGGAGCTCCTACAATGAGCAGTTCTTC
few	NA	TRBV7-9	15	TRBJ2-3	CASSLEAPGTGTQYF	TGTGCCAGCAGCTTAGAGGCCCCGGGTACAGGTACGCAGTATTTT
many	TRBD2	TRBV12-3/TRBV12-4	16	TRBJ2-2	CASSFPGRVGTGELFF	TGTGCCAGCAGTTTTCCCGGGAGGGTAGGCACCGGGGAGCTGTTTTTT
NA	TRBD2	TRBV18	18	TRBJ2-4	CASSAGLAGVEGKNIQYF	TGTGCCAGCTCAGCGGGACTAGCGGGAGTCGAGGGCAAAAACATTCAGTACTTC
few	NA	TRBV6-1	14	TRBJ1-5	CASSSPDYNQPQHF	TGTGCCAGCAGCAGCCCCGACTACAATCAGCCCCAGCATTTT
few	TRBD1	TRBV5-1	16	TRBJ2-1	CASSEQDRRFYNEQFF	TGCGCCAGCAGCGAACAGGACAGGCGCTTCTACAATGAGCAGTTCTTC
many	NA	TRBV28	15	TRBJ2-7	CASTKGEYLMGEQYF	TGTGCCAGCACGAAGGGGGAGTACCTAATGGGCGAGCAGTACTTC
many	TRBD2	TRBV7-3	16	TRBJ2-1	CASSLISSGPTNEQFF	TGTGCCAGCAGCTTAATCTCTAGCGGACCTACGAATGAGCAGTTCTTC
many	NA	TRBV29-1	10	TRBJ2-5	CSVEVGTQYF	TGCAGCGTTGAAGTTGGGACCCAGTACTTC
many	TRBD1	TRBV20-1	14	TRBJ2-7	CSASIRTGGNEQYF	TGCAGTGCTAGTATCCGAACAGGGGGCAACGAGCAGTACTTC
NA	NA	TRBV20-1	13	TRBJ2-3	CSTARGVGDTQYF	TGCAGTACAGCTAGGGGAGTGGGAGATACGCAGTATTTT
NA	NA	TRBV6-2/TRBV6-3	15	TRBJ2-1	CASKRGESSYNEQFF	TGTGCCAGCAAACGCGGGGAGAGCTCCTACAATGAGCAGTTCTTC
few	NA	TRBV27	12	TRBJ2-2	CASIGGFGELFF	TGTGCCAGCATAGGCGGTTTTGGGGAGCTGTTTTTT
many	NA	TRBV12-3/TRBV12-4	14	TRBJ1-5	CASSLMGLSQPQHF	TGTGCCAGCAGTTTAATGGGGTTGAGTCAGCCCCAGCATTTT
NA	TRBD2	TRBV19	17	TRBJ2-3	CASSIAASGSGTDTQYF	TGTGCCAGTAGTATAGCGGCTAGCGGGAGTGGCACAGATACGCAGTATTTT
few	TRBD1	TRBV24-1	17	TRBJ2-2	CATSDPGQGRNTGELFF	TGTGCCACCAGCGATCCGGGACAGGGACGGAACACCGGGGAGCTGTTTTTT
many	NA	TRBV12-3/TRBV12-4	16	TRBJ1-6	CASSLARGTPNSPLHF	TGTGCCAGCAGTTTAGCGCGCGGCACTCCCAATTCACCCCTCCACTTT
many	TRBD1	TRBV30	12	TRBJ2-7	CAWSVDRVEQYF	TGTGCCTGGAGCGTCGACAGGGTCGAGCAGTACTTC
many	NA	TRBV6-5	14	TRBJ1-1	CASSYARGNTEAFF	TGTGCCAGCAGTTACGCCCGAGGGAACACTGAAGCTTTCTTT
NA	TRBD1	TRBV28	14	TRBJ1-2	CASSSPLGQGVHTF	TGTGCCAGCAGTTCCCCCCTCGGACAGGGCGTACACACCTTC
many	NA	TRBV27	13	TRBJ2-3	CASSFQPPDTQYF	TGTGCCAGCAGTTTCCAACCCCCGGATACGCAGTATTTT
many	NA	TRBV7-9	13	TRBJ2-7	CASGPGLYYEQYF	TGTGCCAGCGGCCCGGGACTCTACTACGAGCAGTACTTC
many	NA	TRBV5-1	14	TRBJ2-3	CASSSHTIGDTQYF	TGCGCCAGCAGCTCCCATACGATAGGAGATACGCAGTATTTT
many	NA	TRBV6-1	16	TRBJ1-2	CASSEVVDRILYGYTF	TGTGCCAGCAGTGAAGTCGTCGACAGGATATTATATGGCTACACCTTC
NA	NA	TRBV18	15	TRBJ1-5	CASSPAPYSNQPQHF	TGTGCCAGCTCACCGGCCCCCTATAGCAATCAGCCCCAGCATTTT
many	NA	TRBV28	13	TRBJ1-1	CASRDRGYTEAFF	TGTGCCAGCAGGGACCGGGGTTACACTGAAGCTTTCTTT
many	NA	TRBV12-5	15	TRBJ2-1	CASGFGGSTYNEQFF	TGTGCTAGTGGTTTTGGCGGGTCGACCTACAATGAGCAGTTCTTC
many	NA	TRBV27	17	TRBJ2-6	CASSDQGGFSGANVLTF	TGTGCCAGCAGTGACCAAGGAGGCTTCTCTGGGGCCAACGTCCTGACTTTC
NA	TRBD1	TRBV11-1	18	TRBJ2-1	CASSQDQFGTGDYNEQFF	TGCGCCAGCAGCCAAGATCAGTTTGGGACAGGGGATTACAATGAGCAGTTCTTC
many	NA	TRBV9	15	TRBJ2-7	CASSARDTPNYEQYF	TGTGCCAGCAGCGCCCGGGACACACCGAACTACGAGCAGTACTTC
many	TRBD1	TRBV5-1	15	TRBJ2-7	CASSRLGQVGYEQYF	TGCGCCAGCAGCCGCTTGGGACAGGTGGGATACGAGCAGTACTTC
few	NA	TRBV6-1	18	TRBJ2-2	CASSPTGLLDPRTGELFF	TGTGCCAGCAGCCCAACAGGGTTACTAGACCCTAGGACCGGGGAGCTGTTTTTT
NA	NA	TRBV5-6	17	TRBJ2-2	CASSPYAGTANTGELFF	TGTGCCAGCAGCCCTTACGCCGGGACGGCGAACACCGGGGAGCTGTTTTTT
NA	NA	TRBV4-1	13	TRBJ1-5	CASSRMVNQPQHF	TGCGCCAGCAGCCGAATGGTCAATCAGCCCCAGCATTTT
many	NA	TRBV7-2	13	TRBJ1-1	CASSHGQNTEAFF	TGTGCCAGCAGCCATGGACAGAACACTGAAGCTTTCTTT
many	TRBD2	TRBV28	18	TRBJ2-1	CASDPGLAGGPSYNEQFF	TGTGCCAGCGATCCGGGACTAGCGGGAGGGCCGTCCTACAATGAGCAGTTCTTC
few	NA	TRBV4-1	16	TRBJ2-2	CASSQEAGINTGELFF	TGCGCCAGCAGCCAAGAGGCGGGAATCAACACCGGGGAGCTGTTTTTT
NA	NA	TRBV28	16	TRBJ1-4	CASRLRAIQTNEKLFF	TGTGCCAGCAGACTCCGGGCCATCCAAACTAATGAAAAACTGTTTTTT
many	NA	TRBV6-1	16	TRBJ2-7	CASSPVGSGSTYEQYF	TGTGCCAGCAGCCCAGTAGGGTCGGGAAGCACGTACGAGCAGTACTTC
NA	NA	TRBV29-1	11	TRBJ2-7	CSVEQDYEQYF	TGCAGCGTAGAACAGGATTACGAGCAGTACTTC
many	NA	TRBV6-5	15	TRBJ1-4	CASSNYGGEDEKLFF	TGTGCCAGCAGTAACTACGGGGGAGAGGATGAAAAACTGTTTTTT
NA	NA	TRBV7-6	14	TRBJ1-2	CASSLGGLAYGYTF	TGTGCCAGCAGCTTAGGGGGGTTAGCCTATGGCTACACCTTC
many	NA	TRBV10-3	14	TRBJ2-7	CAISEFRDNYEQYF	TGTGCCATCAGTGAGTTCCGGGACAACTACGAGCAGTACTTC
many	TRBD1	TRBV13	15	TRBJ1-2	CASSFPSGGDYGYTF	TGTGCCAGCAGCTTCCCTTCAGGGGGCGACTATGGCTACACCTTC
many	TRBD2	TRBV7-2	15	TRBJ2-1	CASSSGTSGSKPQFF	TGTGCCAGCAGCTCCGGGACTAGCGGGTCCAAACCTCAGTTCTTC
many	TRBD1	TRBV11-2	17	TRBJ2-4	CASSSLRDRGAKNIQYF	TGTGCCAGCAGCTCCCTCCGGGACAGGGGGGCCAAAAACATTCAGTACTTC